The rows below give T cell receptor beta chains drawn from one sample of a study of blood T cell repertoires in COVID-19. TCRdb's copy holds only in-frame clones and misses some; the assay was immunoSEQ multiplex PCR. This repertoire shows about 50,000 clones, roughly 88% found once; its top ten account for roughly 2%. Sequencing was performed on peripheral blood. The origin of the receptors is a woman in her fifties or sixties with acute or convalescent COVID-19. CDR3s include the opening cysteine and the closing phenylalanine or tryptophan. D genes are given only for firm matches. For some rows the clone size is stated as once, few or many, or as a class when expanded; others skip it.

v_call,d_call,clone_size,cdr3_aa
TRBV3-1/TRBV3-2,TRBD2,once,CASSWTSGNYNEQFF
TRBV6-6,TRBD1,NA,CAAYRTGLDNEQFF
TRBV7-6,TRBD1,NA,CASSLGNRGPNQPQHF
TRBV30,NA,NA,CAWSDYNRGFYGYTF
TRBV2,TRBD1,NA,CASSTGEWEPQHF
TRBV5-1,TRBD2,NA,CASSLRLAGDGEQFF
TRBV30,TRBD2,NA,CAWSSLLAGGRNEQFF
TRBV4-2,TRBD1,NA,CASGWTGTGRNQPQHF
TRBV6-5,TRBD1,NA,CAKKDRANGNQPQHF
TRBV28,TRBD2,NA,CASSLILSGGWDEQFF
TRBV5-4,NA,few,CASSPTTGTGGRYTEAFF
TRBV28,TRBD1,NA,CASSEYRGTYGYTF
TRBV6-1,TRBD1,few,CASSVDRGRRNTEAFF
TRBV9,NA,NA,CASSRSGNQETQYF
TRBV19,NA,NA,CASSEGFNQPQHF
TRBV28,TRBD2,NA,CASSPGSGGSYEQYF
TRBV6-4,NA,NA,CASSVRLNTEAFF
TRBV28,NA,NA,CASVPDSFYGYTF
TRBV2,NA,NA,CASSKQGFGAFF
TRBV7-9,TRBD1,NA,CASSPGQLNTEAFF
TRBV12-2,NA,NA,CAETPHSVGRVMNTEAFF
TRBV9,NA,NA,CASSPQGQNTEAFF
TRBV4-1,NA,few,CASSQRGIITRASNGYTF
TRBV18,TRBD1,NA,CASSPSQGAGSEAFF
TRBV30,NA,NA,CAWSVNMNTEAFF
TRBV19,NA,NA,CASSIRGNEQFF
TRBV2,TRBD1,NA,CASRAEQGINTEAFF
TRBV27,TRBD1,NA,CASSRTGGGTEAFF
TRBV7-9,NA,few,CASSSRRGTYEQYF
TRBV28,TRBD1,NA,CASSLPPGQGYNEQFF
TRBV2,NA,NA,CASSDGRGPTYEQYF
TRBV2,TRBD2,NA,CASSETSGRFKDNEQFF
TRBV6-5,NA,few,CASSYSWSGNYEQYF
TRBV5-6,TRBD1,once,CASTEQGATRGYTF
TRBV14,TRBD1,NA,CASSRDRGYNEQFF
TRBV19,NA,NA,CASSIGPYGYTF
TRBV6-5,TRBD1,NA,CASRMGQGVGNTIYF
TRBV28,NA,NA,CASGRGIYEQYF
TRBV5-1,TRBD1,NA,CASSLARTGKETQYF
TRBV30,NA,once,CASKQISGNTIYF
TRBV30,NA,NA,CAWTRGGWDYGYTF
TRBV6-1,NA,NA,CASSEGYRDGYTF
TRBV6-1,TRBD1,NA,CASSEVLGQGIEKLFF
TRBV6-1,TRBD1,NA,CASSDWTGVYEQYF
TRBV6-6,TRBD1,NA,CASRTGGRTGELFF
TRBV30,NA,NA,CAWSRGDGQPQHF
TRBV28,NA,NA,CASSLSGGNQPQHF
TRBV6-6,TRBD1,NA,CASNRQGHTGELFF
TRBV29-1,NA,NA,CSVKGRPGLGSTDTQYF